The rows below give T cell receptor beta chains drawn from one sample of a study of cytomegalovirus exposure and HLA in healthy donors. Libraries were prepared by immunoSEQ multiplex PCR; TCRdb keeps only in-frame clonotypes and omits some of them. Of 150,000 to 200,000 clones detected, 60% to 85% appear once; the ten largest clones hold approximately 7%. Sequencing was carried out using PBMCs. These receptors all come from a middle-aged woman in good health and CMV-seropositive. CDR3s include the opening cysteine and the closing phenylalanine or tryptophan. Each record gives: D gene, J gene, clone size, V gene, CDR3 DNA, CDR3 protein. D genes are given only for firm matches. A clone size is listed for some rows: how often the clone was seen (once, few, many), or a class if it is expanded.

.,TRBJ2-2,.,TRBV5-1,TGCGCCAGCATGGTCGGGACAAGAAACACCGGGGAGCTGTTTTTT,CASMVGTRNTGELFF
.,TRBJ2-1,.,TRBV7-9,TGTGCCAGCAGCTCCCGGATTAGCGTAGTGGGGGGAGGATACAATGAGCAGTTCTTC,CASSSRISVVGGGYNEQFF
TRBD1,TRBJ1-2,.,TRBV7-6,TGTGCCAGCAGCTCAACAGGGGCCCGCGGCTACACCTTC,CASSSTGARGYTF
.,TRBJ2-7,.,TRBV6-1,TGTGCCAGCAGTAGAGAGGGGGGGCCCTACGAGCAGTACTTC,CASSREGGPYEQYF
.,TRBJ1-2,.,TRBV5-4,TGTGCCAGCAGCTTGGTTAGTCGAGACTATGGCTACACCTTC,CASSLVSRDYGYTF
.,TRBJ1-2,few,TRBV27,TGTGCCAGCAGTTTACGGGGGATCGGGGGCTATGGCTACACCTTC,CASSLRGIGGYGYTF
TRBD1,TRBJ2-3,.,TRBV18,TGTGCCAGCTCAACACGGGACAGGTCGCTGACAGATACGCAGTATTTT,CASSTRDRSLTDTQYF
.,TRBJ2-7,once,TRBV7-8,TGTGCCAGCAGCATACGGTCTGACAGTAAACGCGGCTACGAGCAGTACTTC,CASSIRSDSKRGYEQYF
.,TRBJ2-3,.,TRBV9,TGTGCCAGCTCAGCTCGGGGGGCCACAGATACGCAGTATTTT,CASSARGATDTQYF
.,TRBJ1-1,.,TRBV29-1,TGCAGCGTTGGCAGTCTTAGCCGGGATGGAGCTTTCTTT,CSVGSLSRDGAFF
TRBD1,TRBJ1-2,.,TRBV5-8,TGTGCCAGCAGCTTGTGGCTGGACAGGGGCTATGGCTACACCTTC,CASSLWLDRGYGYTF
.,TRBJ1-3,.,TRBV19,TGTGCCAGTAGTATCCGGGAGAGGTCTGGAAACACCATATATTTT,CASSIRERSGNTIYF
TRBD1,TRBJ1-1,.,TRBV11-2,TGTGCCAGCAGCCCGGACAGGGGGCAGTACACTGAAGCTTTCTTT,CASSPDRGQYTEAFF
.,TRBJ2-4,.,TRBV5-1,TGCGCCAGCAGCCTAACTGGGACAACCAAAAACATTCAGTACTTC,CASSLTGTTKNIQYF